This paragraph reports one T cell receptor (beta chain). The antigen remains unidentified. This record belongs to a study of T cells after posttransplantation cyclophosphamide. The repertoire was sequenced with immunoSEQ multiplex PCR; TCRdb's copy has only in-frame clones and lacks some. The table lists about 22,000 clones, 89% of them singletons. This CDR3 contains 12 residues. Germline CDR1 SGHRS, CDR2 YFSETQ. Control samples came 1 year after myeloablative marrow transplants with methotrexate plus calcineurin inhibitor. The study, taken as a whole, reports: TRB overlap between skin or GI tissue T cells and blood was limited. Later blood repertoires were often dominated by clones from the donor CD8+ memory compartment. After PTCy, TRB diversity resembled that of CNI/methotrexate controls.

This sequence was found in a female patient between 50 and 59 years old who received an allogeneic stem cell transplant from an unrelated donor, was CMV-positive, and had chronic GVHD only. Some T cells may be provided by the graft donor. V usage is TRBV5-1 and J usage is TRBJ2-5; a weak D match, TRBD1 (6 bases). TRBJ2-7 explains the end of the DNA better; the J call may be wrong. Sequenced material: PBMCs, taken after an allogeneic stem cell transplant with a calcineurin inhibitor and methotrexate. In DNA form, the CDR3 reads TGCGCCAGCAGCTTGACAGGGAGCGAGCAGTACTTC. Encoded protein: CASSLTGSEQYF.